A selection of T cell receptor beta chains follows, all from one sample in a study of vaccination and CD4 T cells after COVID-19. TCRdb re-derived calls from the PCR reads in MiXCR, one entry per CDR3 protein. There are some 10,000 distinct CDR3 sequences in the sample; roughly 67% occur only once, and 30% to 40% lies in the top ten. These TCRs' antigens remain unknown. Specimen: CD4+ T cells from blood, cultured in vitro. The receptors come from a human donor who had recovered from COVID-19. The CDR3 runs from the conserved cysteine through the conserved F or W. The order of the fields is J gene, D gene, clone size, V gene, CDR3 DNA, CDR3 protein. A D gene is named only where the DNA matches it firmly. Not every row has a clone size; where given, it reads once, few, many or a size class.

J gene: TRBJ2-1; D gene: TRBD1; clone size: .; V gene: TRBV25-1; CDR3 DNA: TGTGCCAGCAGTGAATTACAGGGGGCCTACAATGAGCAGTTCTTC; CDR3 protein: CASSELQGAYNEQFF
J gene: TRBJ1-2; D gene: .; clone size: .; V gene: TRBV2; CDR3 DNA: TGTGCCAGCAGGACAGCGGCGGGATATGGCTACACCTTC; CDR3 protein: CASRTAAGYGYTF
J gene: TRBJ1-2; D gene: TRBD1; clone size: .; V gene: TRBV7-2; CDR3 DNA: TGTGCCAGCAGCCCCGGACAGGGTAACTATGGCCACACCTTC; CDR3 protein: CASSPGQGNYGHTF
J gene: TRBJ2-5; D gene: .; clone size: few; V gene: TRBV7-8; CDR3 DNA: TGTGCCAGCAGCCCAGGGGAGGACCAAGAGACCCAGTACTTC; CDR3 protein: CASSPGEDQETQYF
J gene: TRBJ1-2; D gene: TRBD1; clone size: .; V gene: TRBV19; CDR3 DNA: TGTGCCAGTAGTATAGGCCAGGGGGGGAACTATGGCTACACCTTC; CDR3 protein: CASSIGQGGNYGYTF
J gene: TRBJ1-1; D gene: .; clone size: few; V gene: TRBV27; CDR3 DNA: TGTGCCAGCAGGGACAGAATAAACACTGAAGCTTTCTTT; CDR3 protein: CASRDRINTEAFF
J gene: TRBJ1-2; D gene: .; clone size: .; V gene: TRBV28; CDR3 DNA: TGTGCCAGCAGTCCGTCCTCCCTTTACAGGGAGGGGTACTATGGCTACACCTTC; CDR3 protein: CASSPSSLYREGYYGYTF
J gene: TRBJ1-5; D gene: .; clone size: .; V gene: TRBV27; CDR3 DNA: TGTGCCAGCAGTTTTTACGGGGATCAGCCCCAGCATTTT; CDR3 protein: CASSFYGDQPQHF
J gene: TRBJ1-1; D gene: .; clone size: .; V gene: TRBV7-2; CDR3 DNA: TGTGCCAGCAGCCTCATAGACGATGGAGTCGAAGCTTTCTTT; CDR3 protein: CASSLIDDGVEAFF
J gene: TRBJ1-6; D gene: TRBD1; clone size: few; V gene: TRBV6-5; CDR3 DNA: TGTGCCAGCAGTTACCGCGATGCAGGGGGCCATTCACCCCTCCACTTT; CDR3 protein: CASSYRDAGGHSPLHF
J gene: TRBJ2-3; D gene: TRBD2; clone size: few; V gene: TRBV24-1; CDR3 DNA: TGTGCCACCAGTGACCCGGGAGGTAGCACAGATACGCAGTATTTT; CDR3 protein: CATSDPGGSTDTQYF
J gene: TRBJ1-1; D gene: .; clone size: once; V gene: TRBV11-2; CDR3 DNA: TGTGCCAGCAGCTTAGGGGGAGGGAGGCGGTTCACTGAAGCTTTCTTT; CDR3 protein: CASSLGGGRRFTEAFF
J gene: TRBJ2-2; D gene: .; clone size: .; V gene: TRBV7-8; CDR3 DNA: TGTGCCAGCAGCCCACGATCGGGACACTCCACCGGGGAGCTGTTTTTT; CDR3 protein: CASSPRSGHSTGELFF
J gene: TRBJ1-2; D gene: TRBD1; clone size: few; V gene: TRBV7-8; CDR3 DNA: TGTGCCAGCAACGCCCCGGACAGGACCGATAATGGCTACACCTTC; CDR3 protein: CASNAPDRTDNGYTF
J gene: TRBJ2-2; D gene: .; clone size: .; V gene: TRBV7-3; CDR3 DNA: TGTGCCAGCAGCTTAAATCCCACCGGGGAGCTGTTTTTT; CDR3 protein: CASSLNPTGELFF
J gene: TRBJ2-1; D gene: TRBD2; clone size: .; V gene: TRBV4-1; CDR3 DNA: TGCGCCAGCAGTCCCGGTCTACGGGAGGTAGGTCGGAATGAGCAGTTCTTC; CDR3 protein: CASSPGLREVGRNEQFF
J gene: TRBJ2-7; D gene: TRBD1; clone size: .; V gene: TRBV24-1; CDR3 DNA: TGTGCCACCAGTGACCCGAACAGGGGCTACGAGCAGTACTTC; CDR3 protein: CATSDPNRGYEQYF
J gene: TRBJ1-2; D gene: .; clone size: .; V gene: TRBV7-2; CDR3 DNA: TGTGCCAGCAGCTTAGGGGTCTTAAACTATGGCTACACCTTC; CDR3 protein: CASSLGVLNYGYTF
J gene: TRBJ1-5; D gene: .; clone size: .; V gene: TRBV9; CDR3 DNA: TGTGCCAGCAGCTCCACTGGGGGCAATCAGCCCCAGCATTTT; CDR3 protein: CASSSTGGNQPQHF
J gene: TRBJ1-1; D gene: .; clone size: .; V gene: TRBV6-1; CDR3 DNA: TGTGCCAGCACTGGTAGGCGGGACACTGAAGCTTTCTTT; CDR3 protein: CASTGRRDTEAFF
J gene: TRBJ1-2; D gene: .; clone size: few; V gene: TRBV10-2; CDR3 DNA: TGCGCCAGCAGTGACCGGGGGCTAGTCTATGGCTACACCTTC; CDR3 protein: CASSDRGLVYGYTF
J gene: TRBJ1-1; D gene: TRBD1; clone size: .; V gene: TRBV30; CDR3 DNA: TGTGCCTGGGGGACCGGGACAGCATTCATGAACACTGAAGCTTTCTTT; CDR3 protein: CAWGTGTAFMNTEAFF
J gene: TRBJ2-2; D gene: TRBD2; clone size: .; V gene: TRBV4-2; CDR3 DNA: TGTGCCAGCAGCCAAGTTGGACTAGCGGGGGGTCAGAACACCGGGGAGCTGTTTTTT; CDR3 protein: CASSQVGLAGGQNTGELFF
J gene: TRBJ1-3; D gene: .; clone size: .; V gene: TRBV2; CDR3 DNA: TGTGCCAGCAGTGAACCCCGATTGGGAAACACCATATATTTT; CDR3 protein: CASSEPRLGNTIYF
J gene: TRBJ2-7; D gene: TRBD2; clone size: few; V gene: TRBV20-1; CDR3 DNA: TGCAGTGCCATAACTAGCGGGGGAACGTTCTCCTACGAGCAGTACTTC; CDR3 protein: CSAITSGGTFSYEQYF
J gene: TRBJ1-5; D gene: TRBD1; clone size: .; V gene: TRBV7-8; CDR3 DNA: TGTGCCAGCAGCCGGGACAGGGTAGTACATCAGCCCCAGCATTTT; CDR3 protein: CASSRDRVVHQPQHF
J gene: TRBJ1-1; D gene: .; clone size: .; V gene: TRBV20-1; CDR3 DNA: TGCAGTGCTCCGGCGGGGGTTAGTGGAGCTTTCTTT; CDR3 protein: CSAPAGVSGAFF
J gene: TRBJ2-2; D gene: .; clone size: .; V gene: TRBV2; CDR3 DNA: TGTGCCAGCAGCCAAGGCAGGGGGGCGCGTACCGGGGAGCTGTTTTTT; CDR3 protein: CASSQGRGARTGELFF
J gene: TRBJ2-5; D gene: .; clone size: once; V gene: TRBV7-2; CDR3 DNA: TGTGCCAGCAGCCCATTGTTCCGGGGGCAAGAGGAGACCCAGTACTTC; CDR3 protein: CASSPLFRGQEETQYF
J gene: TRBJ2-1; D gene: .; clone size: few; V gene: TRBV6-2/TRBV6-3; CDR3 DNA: TGTGCCAGCAGTTACTCGAATACCTACAATGAGCAGTTCTTC; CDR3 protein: CASSYSNTYNEQFF
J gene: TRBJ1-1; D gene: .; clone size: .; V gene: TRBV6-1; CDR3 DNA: .; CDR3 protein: CASINAGSSSYEQYFGPGDTEAFF
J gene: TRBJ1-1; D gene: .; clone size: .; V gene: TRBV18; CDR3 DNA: TGTGCCAGCTCACCAGGGGGGAGGCTTGGGACTGAAGCTTTCTTT; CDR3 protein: CASSPGGRLGTEAFF
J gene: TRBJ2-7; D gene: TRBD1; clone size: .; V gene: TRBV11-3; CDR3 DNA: TGTGCCAGCAGCTTAGAATCCAGGACAGGTGAAGACTACGAGCAGTACTTC; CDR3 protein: CASSLESRTGEDYEQYF
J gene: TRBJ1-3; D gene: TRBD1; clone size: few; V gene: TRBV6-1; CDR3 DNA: TGTGCCAGCAGCGACAGGGCTAGATCTGGAAACACCATATATTTT; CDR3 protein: CASSDRARSGNTIYF
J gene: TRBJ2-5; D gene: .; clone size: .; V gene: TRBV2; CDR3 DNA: TGTGCCAGCAAGTCTGAGACCCAGTACTTC; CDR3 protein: CASKSETQYF
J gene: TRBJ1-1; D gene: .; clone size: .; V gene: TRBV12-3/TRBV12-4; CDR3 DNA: TGTGCCAGCAGTTTTGGGGATGGCACTGAAGCTTTCTTT; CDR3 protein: CASSFGDGTEAFF
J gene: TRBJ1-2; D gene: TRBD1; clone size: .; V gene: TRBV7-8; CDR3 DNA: TGTGCCAGCAGCCTGAGGGACAGGGACGGCTACACCTTC; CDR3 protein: CASSLRDRDGYTF
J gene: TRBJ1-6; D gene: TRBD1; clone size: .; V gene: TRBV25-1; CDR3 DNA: TGTGCCAGCAGTGGAACAGGGGTCGGTAATTCACCCCTCCACTTT; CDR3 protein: CASSGTGVGNSPLHF
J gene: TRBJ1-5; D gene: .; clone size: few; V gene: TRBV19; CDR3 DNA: TGTGCCAGTAGTAGGTCCACAGGCGGTAACACCATTCAGCATTTT; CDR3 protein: CASSRSTGGNTIQHF
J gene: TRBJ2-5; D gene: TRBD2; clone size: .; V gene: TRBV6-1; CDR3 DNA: TGTGCCAGCAGAGTAGCGGGAGGAGAGACCCAGTACTTC; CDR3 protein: CASRVAGGETQYF
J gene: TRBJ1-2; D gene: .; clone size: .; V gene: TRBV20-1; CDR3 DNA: TGCAGTGCCTCCCCATCGGGGACACTCGGAGGCTACACCTTC; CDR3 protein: CSASPSGTLGGYTF
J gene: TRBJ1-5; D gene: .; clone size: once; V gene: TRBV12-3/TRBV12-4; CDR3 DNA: TGTGCCAGCAGTTTAGAAGGGAATAGCAATCAGCCCCAGCATTTT; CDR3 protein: CASSLEGNSNQPQHF
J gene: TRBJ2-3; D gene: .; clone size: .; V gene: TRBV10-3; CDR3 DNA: TGTGCCATCAGTGAGTCGAATCCAGGGGGGGTGCCAGATACGCAGTATTTT; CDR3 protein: CAISESNPGGVPDTQYF
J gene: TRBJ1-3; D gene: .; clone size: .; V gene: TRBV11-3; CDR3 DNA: TGTGCCAGCAGGGGCTCTGGAAACACCATATATTTT; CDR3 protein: CASRGSGNTIYF
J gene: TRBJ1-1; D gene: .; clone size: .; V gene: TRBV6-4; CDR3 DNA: TGTGCCAGCAGTAGGGGGTTGGACACTGAAGCTTTCTTT; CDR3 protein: CASSRGLDTEAFF
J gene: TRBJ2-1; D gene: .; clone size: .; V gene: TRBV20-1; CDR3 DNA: TGCAGTGCTAGTCGTGGGGCGGCCTACAATGAGCAGTTCTTC; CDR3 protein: CSASRGAAYNEQFF
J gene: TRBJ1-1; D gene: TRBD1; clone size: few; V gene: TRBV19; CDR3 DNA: TGTGCCAGTAGTATGGGACAGGTTTGGGAGACTGAAGCTTTCTTT; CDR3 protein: CASSMGQVWETEAFF
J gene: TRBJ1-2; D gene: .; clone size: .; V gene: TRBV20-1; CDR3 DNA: TGCAGTGCTAGAGATTGGGGAACGAACTATGGCTACACCTTC; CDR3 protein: CSARDWGTNYGYTF
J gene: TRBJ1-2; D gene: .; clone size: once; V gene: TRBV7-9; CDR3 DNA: TGTGCCAGCAGCCAGACAGTCTATGGCTACACCTTC; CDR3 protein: CASSQTVYGYTF
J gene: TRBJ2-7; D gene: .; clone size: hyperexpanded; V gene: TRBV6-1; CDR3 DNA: TGTGCCAGCATTAACGCAGGTTCGAGCTCCTACGAGCAGTACTTC; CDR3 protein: CASINAGSSSYEQYF
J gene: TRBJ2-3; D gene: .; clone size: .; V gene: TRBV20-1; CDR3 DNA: TGCAGTGCTAGCGGCGCGGGGGCACAGATAGAGCAGTATTTT; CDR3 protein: CSASGAGAQIEQYF
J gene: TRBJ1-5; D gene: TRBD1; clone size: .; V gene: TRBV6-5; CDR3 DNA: TGTGCCAGCAGTTACTCGACCGGACAGGGGAGATACCAGCCCCAGCATTTT; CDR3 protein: CASSYSTGQGRYQPQHF
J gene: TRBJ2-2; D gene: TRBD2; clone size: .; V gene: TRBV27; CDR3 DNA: TGTGCCAGCAGTCGGGGAGCGGGGGAGAACACCGGGGAGCTGTTTTTT; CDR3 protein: CASSRGAGENTGELFF
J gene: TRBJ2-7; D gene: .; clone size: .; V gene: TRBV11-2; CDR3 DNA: TGTGCCAGCAGCTTACCAGGGGGGATGTACGAGCAGTACTTC; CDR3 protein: CASSLPGGMYEQYF
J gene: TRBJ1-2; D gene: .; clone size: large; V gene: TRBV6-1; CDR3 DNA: TGTGCCACCGCACAGGGCGCAAACTATGGCTACACCTTC; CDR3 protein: CATAQGANYGYTF
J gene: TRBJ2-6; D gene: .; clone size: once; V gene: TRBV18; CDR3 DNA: TGTGCCAGCTCACAAACAGGAGAATCTGGGGCCAACGTCCTGACTTTC; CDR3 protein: CASSQTGESGANVLTF
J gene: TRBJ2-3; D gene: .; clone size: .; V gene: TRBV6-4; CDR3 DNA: TGTGCCAGCACCCCCAGGGACACAGATACGCAGTATTTT; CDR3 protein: CASTPRDTDTQYF
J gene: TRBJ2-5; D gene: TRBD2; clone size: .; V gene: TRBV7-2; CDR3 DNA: TGTGCCAGCAGCTTCCGGGACTACCGATGGGCCCAGTACTTC; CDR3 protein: CASSFRDYRWAQYF